These T cell receptor beta chains were read from a single sample in a study of shared clonotypes between healthy human individuals. Profiled with immunoSEQ multiplex PCR; TCRdb holds only in-frame clones, not every one. The sample gives a few million clones, around 93% of which show up once; 0.37% is in the top ten. The specimen sequenced was naive CD4+ T cells from PBMCs. The receptor source for this set is a man younger than 35 in good health. Some clones in this sample may be carry-over from other donors' samples. Each CDR3 is given with its conserved first and last residue. A D gene is named only where the DNA matches it firmly. Not all rows give a size; the values are once, few, many and, for expanded clones, a class.

clone_size j_call v_call d_call cdr3_aa cdr3_nt
- TRBJ2-1 TRBV30 - CAWGRYNEQFF TGTGCCTGGGGGCGCTACAATGAGCAGTTCTTC
- TRBJ1-5 TRBV7-2 - CASSLVGVSSQPQHF TGTGCCAGCAGCCTAGTGGGGGTTAGTAGTCAGCCCCAGCATTTT
- TRBJ2-5 TRBV28 - CASSRIGQIQETQYF TGTGCCAGCAGTCGCATCGGACAGATCCAAGAGACCCAGTACTTC
- TRBJ2-7 TRBV6-1 - CASSEPAVSYEQYF TGTGCCAGCAGTGAACCGGCAGTCTCCTACGAGCAGTACTTC
once TRBJ2-7 TRBV2 TRBD2 CATRLGGTTTYEQYF TGTGCCACCCGACTGGGGGGGACCACTACCTACGAGCAGTACTTC
- TRBJ2-1 TRBV6-4 - CASSGSEVGQQFF TGTGCCAGCAGTGGTTCCGAGGTGGGCCAGCAGTTCTTC
- TRBJ2-1 TRBV6-5 - CASRRGVDSYNEQFF TGTGCCAGCAGGAGGGGGGTCGACTCCTACAATGAGCAGTTCTTC
- TRBJ2-3 TRBV5-1 - CASSWGDGTDTQYF TGCGCCAGCAGCTGGGGGGACGGCACAGATACGCAGTATTTT
- TRBJ2-3 TRBV4-3 TRBD2 CASSQEGLAYTDTQYF TGCGCCAGCAGCCAAGAGGGACTAGCTTACACAGATACGCAGTATTTT
- TRBJ1-4 TRBV15 - CATSRDRGRVYEKLFF TGTGCCACCAGCAGAGATCGGGGCAGGGTTTATGAAAAACTGTTTTTT
- TRBJ1-2 TRBV5-4 TRBD1 CASSFSVSRQGGGYTF TGTGCCAGCAGCTTTTCCGTTTCTAGGCAGGGGGGTGGCTACACCTTC
- TRBJ2-1 TRBV4-1 TRBD2 CASSQDSASGSYNEQFF TGCGCCAGCAGCCAAGATTCGGCTAGCGGGAGCTACAATGAGCAGTTCTTC